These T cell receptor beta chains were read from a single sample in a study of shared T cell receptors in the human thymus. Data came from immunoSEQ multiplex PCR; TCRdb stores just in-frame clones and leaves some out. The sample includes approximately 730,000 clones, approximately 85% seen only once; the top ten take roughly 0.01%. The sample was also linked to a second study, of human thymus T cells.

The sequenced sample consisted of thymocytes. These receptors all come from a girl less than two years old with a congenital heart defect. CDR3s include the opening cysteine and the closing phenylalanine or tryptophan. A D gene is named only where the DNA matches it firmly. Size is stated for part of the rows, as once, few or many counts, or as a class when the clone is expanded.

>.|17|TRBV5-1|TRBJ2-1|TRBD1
TGCGCCAGCAGCTTTAATCTCGACAGGGCCTCCTACAATGAGCAGTTCTTC
CASSFNLDRASYNEQFF
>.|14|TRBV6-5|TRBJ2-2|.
TGTGCCAGCGGGGGGAAGACGGACACCGGGGAGCTGTTTTTT
CASGGKTDTGELFF
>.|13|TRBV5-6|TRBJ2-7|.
TGTGCCAGCAGCTTGGGGACAGACTACGAGCAGTACTTC
CASSLGTDYEQYF
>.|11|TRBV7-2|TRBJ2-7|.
TGTGCCAGCAGCTTTTCTGTAGAGCAGTACTTC
CASSFSVEQYF
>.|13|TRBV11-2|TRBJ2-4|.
TGTGCCAGCAGCCCTCTCGGGGGAAACATTCAGTACTTC
CASSPLGGNIQYF
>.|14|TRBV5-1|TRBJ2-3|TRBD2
TGCGCCAGCAGCTCGGGGGGGGCCATAGATACGCAGTATTTT
CASSSGGAIDTQYF
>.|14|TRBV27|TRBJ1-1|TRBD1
TGTGCCAGCACCAACAGGGGTGGGAACACTGAAGCTTTCTTT
CASTNRGGNTEAFF
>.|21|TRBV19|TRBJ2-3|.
TGTGCCAGTAGTATAGTCTGGGTCGGGTCAGTAAGGGGATTCGGGACAGATACGCAGTATTTT
CASSIVWVGSVRGFGTDTQYF
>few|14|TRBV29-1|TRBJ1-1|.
TGCAGCGTTGGCTCCAGGGCCGTGAACACTGAAGCTTTCTTT
CSVGSRAVNTEAFF
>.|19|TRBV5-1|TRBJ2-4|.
TGCGCCAGCAGCTTGGGAGAACCGGGATCGACATCTCTCAAAAACATTCAGTACTTC
CASSLGEPGSTSLKNIQYF
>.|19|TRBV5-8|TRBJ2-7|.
TGTGCCAGCAGCCTTGCCCAACTATCAGGGGAGGGGGTATGGAACGAGCAGTACTTC
CASSLAQLSGEGVWNEQYF
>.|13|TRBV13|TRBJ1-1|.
TGTGCCAGCATCTCTGCAGGGCTGGCTGAAGCTTTCTTT
CASISAGLAEAFF
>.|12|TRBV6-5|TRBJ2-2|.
TGTGCCAGCAAGAGTCTGCAGGAGGAGCTGTTTTTT
CASKSLQEELFF
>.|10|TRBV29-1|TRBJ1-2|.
TGCAGCGTTGTGAGGGGGGGCTACACCTTC
CSVVRGGYTF
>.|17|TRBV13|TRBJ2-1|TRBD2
TGTGCCAGCCACCCTCGGGGGGGGCGTCTCCCCAACAATGAGCAGTTCTTC
CASHPRGGRLPNNEQFF
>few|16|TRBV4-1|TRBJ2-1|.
TGCGCCAGCAGCCCCAGGGGAACCGCGAGATACAATGAGCAGTTCTTC
CASSPRGTARYNEQFF
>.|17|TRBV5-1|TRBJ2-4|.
TGCGCCAGCAGCTTGGCGTACGGCGAGGGCGACAAAAACATTCAGTACTTC
CASSLAYGEGDKNIQYF
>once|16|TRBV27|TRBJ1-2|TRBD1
TGTGCCAGCAGTTTCTACCCCCGCGGGACAGTCTATGGCTACACCTTC
CASSFYPRGTVYGYTF
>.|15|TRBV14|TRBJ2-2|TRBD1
TGTGCCAGCAGTCGGACAGGGGGTTTCACCGGGGAGCTGTTTTTT
CASSRTGGFTGELFF
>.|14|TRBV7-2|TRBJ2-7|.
TGTGCCAGCAGCTCGCCCGGGACATTGTACGAGCAGTACTTC
CASSSPGTLYEQYF
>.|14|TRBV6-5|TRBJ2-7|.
TGTGCCAGCAGTTACTCGCCCAGGCGCAACGAGCAGTACTTC
CASSYSPRRNEQYF
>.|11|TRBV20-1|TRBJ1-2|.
TGCAGTGCTAGGCTATTATGGGGCTACACCTTC
CSARLLWGYTF
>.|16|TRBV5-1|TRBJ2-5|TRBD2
TGCGCCAGCTCGGTTAAACTAGCGGGGGATCAAGAGACCCAGTACTTC
CASSVKLAGDQETQYF
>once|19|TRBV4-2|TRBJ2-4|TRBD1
TGTGCCAGCAGCCAAGTGACAGGGCCAAAAGGCGTAGCCAAAAACATTCAGTACTTC
CASSQVTGPKGVAKNIQYF
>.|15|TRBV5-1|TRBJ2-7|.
TGCGCCAGCAGCTTGGCCCCAGGCCACCCGAAAGTGGAGTACTTC
CASSLAPGHPKVEYF
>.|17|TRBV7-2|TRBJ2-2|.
TGTGCCAGCAGCCTTCGGCAGGGATTCCCGAACACCGGGGAGCTGTTTTTT
CASSLRQGFPNTGELFF
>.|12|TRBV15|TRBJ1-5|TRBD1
TGTGCCACTGGACAGGGAACCCAGCCCCAGCATTTT
CATGQGTQPQHF
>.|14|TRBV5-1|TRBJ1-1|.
TGCGCCAGCAGCTCGTCCGGAGGCTACACTGAAGCTTTCTTT
CASSSSGGYTEAFF
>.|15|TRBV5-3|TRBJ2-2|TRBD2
TGTGCCAGAAGCTTTGCGGGGGGGGTCACCGGGGAGCTGTTTTTT
CARSFAGGVTGELFF
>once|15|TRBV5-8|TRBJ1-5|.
TGTGCCAGCAGCCTCAAGGCAGGGCCAGATCAGCCCCAGCATTTT
CASSLKAGPDQPQHF
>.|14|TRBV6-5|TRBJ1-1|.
TGTGCCAGCAGAGACACACCGTCGATTACTGAAGCTTTCTTT
CASRDTPSITEAFF
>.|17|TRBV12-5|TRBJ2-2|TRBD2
TGTGCTAGTGGTTTGAGCCCTGCAGCGGGGGGGCCCGGGGAGCTGTTTTTT
CASGLSPAAGGPGELFF
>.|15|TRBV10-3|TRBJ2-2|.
TGTGCCACGACAGACTTAGCCCGCAACACCGGGGAGCTGTTTTTT
CATTDLARNTGELFF
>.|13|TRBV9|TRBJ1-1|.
TGTGCCAGCAGGAGGACAGAGGGTGTTGAAGCTTTCTTT
CASRRTEGVEAFF
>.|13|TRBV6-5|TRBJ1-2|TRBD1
TGTGCCAGCAGATCCCAGGGGGCGGGGGGCTACACCTTC
CASRSQGAGGYTF
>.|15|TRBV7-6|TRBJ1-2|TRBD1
TGTGCCAGCAGCCAGGGGACAGGGGGCAACTATGGCTACACCTTC
CASSQGTGGNYGYTF
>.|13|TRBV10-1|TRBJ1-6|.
TGCGCCAGCAGTGATGGGGGCAATTCCCCCCTCCACTTT
CASSDGGNSPLHF
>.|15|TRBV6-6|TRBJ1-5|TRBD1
TGTGCCAGCAGTTGGGAGGACAGGACGAATCAGCCCCAGCATTTT
CASSWEDRTNQPQHF
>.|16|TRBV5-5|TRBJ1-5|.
TGTGCCAGCAGCGCAGACCGGACCGGAGCGGATCAGCCCCAGCATTTT
CASSADRTGADQPQHF
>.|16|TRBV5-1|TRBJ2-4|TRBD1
TGCGCCAGCAGCTTGGGGGACAGGGTGGCCAAAAACATTCAGTACTTC
CASSLGDRVAKNIQYF
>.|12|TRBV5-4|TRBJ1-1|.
TGTGCCAGCAGCTTGTCGGGGGGGCTAGCTTTCTTT
CASSLSGGLAFF
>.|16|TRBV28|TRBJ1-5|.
TGTGCCAGCAGTTTGCGCCCCACAGGTACCAATCAGCCCCAGCATTTT
CASSLRPTGTNQPQHF
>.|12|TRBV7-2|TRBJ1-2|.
TGTGCCAGCAGCAAACAGGGAAATGGCTACACCTTC
CASSKQGNGYTF
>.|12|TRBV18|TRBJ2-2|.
TGTGCCACGCAAGGGGGTCCCGGGGAGCTGTTTTTT
CATQGGPGELFF
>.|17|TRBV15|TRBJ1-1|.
TGTGCCACCCGTCCCCTGGGGCCGCCCCAATTGTGGGCTGAAGCTTTCTTT
CATRPLGPPQLWAEAFF
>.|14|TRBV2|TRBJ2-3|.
TGTGCCAGCAGTGAAGCGAGGGTGTGGGATACGCAGTATTTT
CASSEARVWDTQYF
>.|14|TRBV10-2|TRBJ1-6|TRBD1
TGCGCCAGCAGCCCGGGACAGGGGGGATCACCCCTCCACTTT
CASSPGQGGSPLHF
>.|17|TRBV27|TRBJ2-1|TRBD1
TGTGCCAGCAGTTTAGCGTACAGGGGGCGCGTTTACAATGAGCAGTTCTTC
CASSLAYRGRVYNEQFF
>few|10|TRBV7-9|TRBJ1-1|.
TGTGCCAGCAGCTCTTCTGAAGCTTTCTTT
CASSSSEAFF
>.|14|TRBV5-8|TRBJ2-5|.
TGTGCCAGCAGCGGGAGATCCGAGCAAGAGACCCAGTACTTC
CASSGRSEQETQYF